The clone carrying this T cell receptor (beta chain) was detected only a few times. Its antigen is unidentified. The PCR contained 60 Vbeta and 13 Jbeta primers. Measured with immunoSEQ multiplex PCR; TCRdb has only the in-frame clones, and not every one. This sample carries roughly 160,000 clones, 80% of them seen once, and the ten largest clones take 1.3%. The data were obtained in a study of cytomegalovirus exposure and HLA in healthy donors. General study findings and limits: The authors later found HLA-associated TCR beta chains more clonally expanded than equally common others. After further analysis at a later stage, 16,951 TCR beta sequences were associated with HLA alleles at 0.05 false discovery rate. On later analysis, the bulk of CMV-associated TCR beta chains appeared to be HLA-restricted.

At sampling all donors were nominally healthy, likely with unrecorded immune exposures. This CDR3 has 15 amino acids. Unmatched junction bases numbered 11, after V lost 4 bases and J lost 13 bases. Germline CDR1 and CDR2: MGHRA and YSYEKL. The V and J genes are TRBV4-1 and TRBJ2-1; 12 nucleotides align to TRBD1. Sequences were obtained from PBMCs. The TCR comes from a woman in her forties or fifties in good health and CMV-seronegative. The CDR3, as DNA: TGCGCCAGCAGCCCTCGGGACAGGGGGCGGGTAAGCCAGTTCTTC. The encoded protein is CASSPRDRGRVSQFF.